The sample holds a few counts of the clone carrying this T cell receptor (beta chain). The antigen is unknown. This CDR3 has 13 residues. With 5 bases removed from V and 6 bases from J, the gap between germline ends came to 12 bases. One entry per CDR3 protein results from TCRdb running MiXCR on the 5' RACE reads. The table lists tens of thousands of distinct CDR3 sequences, 10% to 15% of them singletons, with approximately 26% in the top ten. The source of the sample is a study of T-cell memory formation after mild COVID-19. Study in general: Each donor largely had its own TCR clusters. Findings and limits, study-wide: Contracting clones from day 15 to 85 had balanced CD4/CD8; later expanders favoured CD4+. Researchers found some responding clones in pre-infection memory, a sign that cross-reactive memory joined.

The sequencing input was PBMCs or a T cell subset sorted from them (not recorded which). The clonotype originates from an adult woman who had mild COVID-19 (a few samples of this study predate the infection). Cell type and time point are not known. V usage is TRBV12-3 or TRBV12-4 and J usage is TRBJ2-3; tentatively, D is TRBD2 (6 bases). In nucleotides, the CDR3 is TGTGCCAGCAGTCCGCTGGGAGGCGATACGCAGTATTTT. Protein: CASSPLGGDTQYF.